The 30 T cell receptor beta chains given below trace back to one sample, sequenced in a study of cytomegalovirus exposure and HLA in healthy donors. PCR employed 60 Vbeta and 13 Jbeta primers. Libraries were prepared by immunoSEQ multiplex PCR; TCRdb keeps only in-frame clonotypes and omits some of them. The data contain some 190,000 clones, 82% of them singletons. The sequenced sample consisted of PBMCs. Receptor source: a middle-aged man in good health and CMV-seronegative.

The chain joins TRBV30 to TRBJ1-5, with unresolved D. The CDR3 has 14 amino acids. V shed 2 bases and J shed 5 bases, with 13 bases lying between them. The germline gives CDR1 GTSNPN, CDR2 SVGIG (reference sequence). CDR3 protein: CAWSPPGEDQPQHF. The CDR3 coding sequence is TGTGCCTGGAGTCCTCCCGGGGAGGATCAGCCCCAGCATTTT.

The rearrangement uses TRBV18 and TRBJ2-4, with TRBD1 as a possible D gene (6 bases). Looked up from germline, CDR1 is KGHSH and CDR2 is LQKENI. CDR3 length equals 14 residues. Deletions cut 5 bases from V and 1 base from J, with 9 bases between. The CDR3: CASSGGHAKNIQYF. The CDR3 DNA is TGTGCCAGCTCAGGGGGCCACGCCAAAAACATTCAGTACTTC.

The chain has TRBV11-2 and TRBJ2-1, with 8 bases lining up with TRBD1. V gave up 5 bases and J gave up 7 bases; unmatched junction bases: 13. The CDR3 totals 16 residues. CDR1 and CDR2 from the germline V gene are SGHAT and FQNNGV. The CDR3 coding sequence is TGTGCCAGCAGCCCGTGGACAGGGCCAGGGGAGAATGAGCAGTTCTTC. Encoded protein: CASSPWTGPGENEQFF.

This chain connects TRBV6-4 to TRBJ2-1, with 9 bases lining up with TRBD2. Germline values: CDR1 MRHNA, CDR2 SNTAGT. V gave up 6 bases and J gave up 6 bases; unmatched junction bases: 9. CDR3 size: 15 residues. The CDR3 DNA follows: TGTGCCAGCAGGAAGAGCGGGAGGATGGGCAATGAGCAGTTCTTC. Protein: CASRKSGRMGNEQFF.

CDR3 nucleotide sequence: TGTGCCAGCAGCTTAGCACGGCCAGGGGGCGAAGATACGCAGTATTTT. Translation: CASSLARPGGEDTQYF. V is TRBV7-6 and J is TRBJ2-3, with TRBD1 identical over 8 bases. Trimming cost V 0 bases and J 5 bases; bases outside gene matches: 7. There are 16 residues in the CDR3. Germline CDR1 SGHVS, CDR2 FNYEAQ. Complete variable domain (other parts from reference TRBV7-6 and TRBJ2-3): GAGVSQSPRYKVTKRGQDVALRCDPISGHVSLYWYRQALGQGPEFLTYFNYEAQQDKSGLPNDRFSAERPEGSISTLTIQRTEQRDSAMYRCASSLARPGGEDTQYFGPGTRLTVL.

This chain links TRBV5-1 with TRBJ2-1; 7 nucleotides line up with TRBD2. The CDR3 is made up of 15 amino acids. Germline assignment: CDR1 SGHRS and CDR2 YFSETQ. J was trimmed by 8 bases and V by 0 bases; bases with no gene match: 8. CDR3 DNA sequence: TGCGCCAGCAGCTTGGTTAGCGGGTCCCCGGATGAGCAGTTCTTC. Its translation: CASSLVSGSPDEQFF. Together with reference TRBV5-1 and TRBJ2-1, the CDR3 gives the full variable domain: KAGVTQTPRYLIKTRGQQVTLSCSPISGHRSVSWYQQTPGQGLQFLFEYFSETQRNKGNFPGRFSGRQFSNSRSEMNVSTLELGDSALYLCASSLVSGSPDEQFFGPGTRLTVL.

V is TRBV19 and J is TRBJ2-7; 7 bases agree with TRBD1. Germline lookup yields CDR1 LNHDA and CDR2 SQIVND (reference sequence). CDR3 length: 16 residues. Trimming at V came to 3 bases and at J to 2 bases, leaving 10 bases not matched to a gene. The CDR3 loop reads CASSMNRGPTPYEQYF. The CDR3 coding sequence is TGTGCCAGTAGTATGAACAGGGGTCCGACCCCCTACGAGCAGTACTTC.

The J gene is TRBJ2-7, the V gene TRBV6-1; 7 bases map to TRBD2. CDR1 and CDR2 (germline): MNHNS, SASEGT. V shed 6 bases and J 0 bases; nucleotides not matched to a gene: 5. The CDR3 loop spans 14 amino acids. CDR3 bases: TGTGCCAGCAGGAAAACTAGCGTCTCCTACGAGCAGTACTTC. Translated: CASRKTSVSYEQYF.

The rearrangement joins TRBV28 to TRBJ1-2; D is unclear. This CDR3 comprises 13 residues. Germline loops: CDR1 MDHEN, CDR2 SYDVKM. The germline V and J ends were trimmed by 9 bases and 4 bases, with 15 bases remaining between them. CDR3 sequence reads: CASGTLRSYGYTF. CDR3 DNA sequence: TGTGCCAGTGGTACCCTAAGGAGCTATGGCTACACCTTC.

This chain joins TRBV6-1 and TRBJ1-5; a weak D match, TRBD1 (6 bases). Trimming shortened V by 6 bases and J by 0 bases, and 12 bases separated the two germline ends. The germline V gene has CDR1 MNHNS and CDR2 SASEGT. This CDR3 spans 15 amino acids. CDR3: CASRRDNHSNQPQHF. CDR3 bases: TGTGCCAGCAGAAGGGACAATCATAGCAATCAGCCCCAGCATTTT.

CDR3 sequence reads: CASSVGQGSNTEAFF. DNA for the CDR3: TGTGCCAGCAGCGTTGGACAGGGATCGAACACTGAAGCTTTCTTT. The chain is built from TRBV7-8 and TRBJ1-1, with TRBD1 matching over 8 bases. Germline assignment: CDR1 SGHVS and CDR2 FQNEAQ. CDR3 length equals 15 residues. The junction had 6 bases not matched to a gene; V was cut back by 5 bases and J by 1 base.

The rearrangement joins TRBV27 to TRBJ2-7; 9 positions agree with TRBD1. The germline V gene has CDR1 MNHEY and CDR2 SMNVEV (reference sequence). The ends lost 5 bases at V and 3 bases at J; junction bases unmatched: 8. The CDR3 has 15 amino acids. This CDR3 reads CASSPGTGIDYEQYF. The CDR3 DNA follows: TGTGCCAGCAGTCCCGGGACAGGGATAGACTACGAGCAGTACTTC.

This rearrangement joins TRBV5-4 to TRBJ2-1; TRBD2 matches 13 bases. This CDR3 contains 13 residues. Losses at the gene ends were 4 bases for V and 13 bases for J; bases not matched to a gene: 5. Per the germline V gene, CDR1 is SGHNT and CDR2 is YYREEE (reference sequence). CDR3 amino acids: CASSAGLAGEQFF. The CDR3 region has the DNA TGTGCCAGCAGCGCCGGACTAGCGGGAGAACAGTTCTTC.

The rearrangement links TRBV5-4 to TRBJ2-5; no reliable D call. V lost 1 base and J lost 2, with 12 bases in between. The CDR3 is made up of 15 amino acids. Germline lookup yields CDR1 SGHNT and CDR2 YYREEE (reference sequence). The CDR3 loop is CASSLPGRSQETQYF. Written as DNA, the CDR3 is TGTGCCAGCAGCTTGCCCGGTCGATCTCAAGAGACCCAGTACTTC.

The rearrangement joins TRBV6-5 to TRBJ2-5, with D tentatively TRBD2 (5 bases). This CDR3 contains 13 residues. Germline V gives CDR1 MNHEY, CDR2 SVGAGI. The V and J ends lost 5 bases and 5 bases respectively, with 12 bases between them. CDR3 protein: CASSMVRGETQYF. CDR3 nucleotides: TGTGCCAGCAGTATGGTTAGAGGGGAGACCCAGTACTTC.

V and J are TRBV9 and TRBJ2-5, with 12 bases aligning to TRBD2. Germline values: CDR1 SGDLS, CDR2 YYNGEE. After removal of 0 bases from V and 2 bases from J, the junction contained 2 bases not matched to a gene. The length of the CDR3 is 16 residues. CDR3 coding DNA: TGTGCCAGCAGCGTAGCTAGCGGGGGGGCTCAAGAGACCCAGTACTTC. Its protein is CASSVASGGAQETQYF.

The chain recombines TRBV9 with TRBJ1-2, with a weak D call TRBD1 (6 bases). CDR1 is SGDLS and CDR2 is YYNGEE in the germline V gene. CDR3 length: 14 residues. V was trimmed by 4 bases and J by 2 bases, leaving 12 bases between them. The CDR3 sequence: CASSKGHPNYGYTF. The CDR3 DNA follows: TGTGCCAGCAGCAAGGGACACCCCAACTATGGCTACACCTTC.

This clone occurred once. This chain links TRBV30 with TRBJ1-6; the match to TRBD1 covers 10 bases. V trimming: 4 bases; J trimming: 2 bases; junction bases outside the gene matches: 5. Germline V gene lookup returns CDR1 GTSNPN and CDR2 SVGIG (reference sequence). This CDR3 comprises 16 residues. The CDR3 region has the DNA TGTGCCTGGACCCTGACAGGGGGCCCCTATAATTCACCCCTCCACTTT. It specifies CAWTLTGGPYNSPLHF. The entire variable domain, with the rest obtained from reference TRBV30 and TRBJ1-6, is as follows: SQTIHQWPATLVQPVGSPLSLECTVEGTSNPNLYWYRQAAGRGLQLLFYSVGIGQISSEVPQNLSASRPQDRQFILSSKKLLLSDSGFYLCAWTLTGGPYNSPLHFGNGTRLTVT.

V is TRBV4-1 and J is TRBJ1-5; D call uncertain. Germline V CDR1 and CDR2: MGHRA, YSYEKL. The CDR3 length is 14 residues. Deletions cut 2 bases from V and 1 base from J, with 6 bases between. In DNA, the CDR3 is TGCGCCAGCAGCCAAAATCCGAGCAATCAGCCCCAGCATTTT. Translated: CASSQNPSNQPQHF.

The chain employs TRBV19 and TRBJ1-1; possibly TRBD1 for D (5 bases). The CDR3 totals 14 residues. CDR1 is LNHDA, CDR2 SQIVND, per germline (reference sequence). Trimming left V 1 base short and J 1 base short, with 7 bases between. The CDR3 DNA follows: TGTGCCAGTAGTATAGGGGGCAGGAACACTGAAGCTTTCTTT. Its protein product is CASSIGGRNTEAFF.

The chain has TRBV28 and TRBJ2-7; D is unresolved. The V end was cut by 7 bases, the J end by 2 bases, with 12 bases between. There are 13 residues in the CDR3. Germline CDR1 reads MDHEN; CDR2 reads SYDVKM. CDR3 sequence: CASMAAATYEQYF. The CDR3 DNA reads as TGTGCCAGCATGGCGGCAGCGACCTACGAGCAGTACTTC.

In its sample, this clone was seen once. V gene TRBV6-5 combines with J gene TRBJ2-5; 10 bases line up with TRBD2. V gave up 0 bases and J gave up 5 bases; unmatched junction bases: 6. This CDR3 contains 16 residues. Germline CDR1 reads MNHEY; CDR2 reads SVGAGI. For the CDR3, the DNA is TGTGCCAGCAGTTACTCGCCTAGCGGGGGTACGGAGACCCAGTACTTC. Translation gives CASSYSPSGGTETQYF.

The CDR3: CASIRGSSYNSPLHF. DNA of the CDR3: TGTGCCAGCATCAGGGGTAGCTCCTATAATTCACCCCTCCACTTT. The chain employs TRBV28 and TRBJ1-6, with D possibly matching TRBD1 (6 bases). Trimming cost V 7 bases and J 0 bases, with 10 bases left between them. The CDR3 extends over 15 amino acids. Germline V gives CDR1 MDHEN, CDR2 SYDVKM.

The gene calls are TRBV18 and TRBJ1-1; 9 bases agree with TRBD1. Germline CDR1 KGHSH, CDR2 LQKENI. With 3 bases clipped from V and 5 bases from J, the junction kept 10 bases outside the gene matches. The length of the CDR3 is 16 residues. The CDR3 reads CASSPDLDRGKTEAFF. The CDR3 DNA sequence: TGTGCCAGCTCACCGGATTTGGACAGGGGAAAGACTGAAGCTTTCTTT.

The J gene is TRBJ1-1, the V gene TRBV7-9, with D possibly matching TRBD1 (5 bases). This CDR3 has 13 amino acids. Trimming shortened V by 0 bases and J by 7 bases, and 9 bases separated the two germline ends. The V gene's germline CDR1 is SEHNR and CDR2 FQNEAQ (reference sequence). The CDR3 DNA follows: TGTGCCAGCAGCTTAGCCTTTGACAGTGAAGCTTTCTTT. Its protein is CASSLAFDSEAFF.

The chain couples TRBV28 to TRBJ1-2, with 7 bases aligning to TRBD1. V gave up 5 bases and J gave up 4 bases; unmatched junction bases: 7. CDR3 length: 14 residues. From germline, CDR1 is MDHEN and CDR2 SYDVKM. The CDR3 DNA sequence: TGTGCCAGCAGTGTTAGACAGGGCTTCTATGGCTACACCTTC. The encoded protein is CASSVRQGFYGYTF.

The chain combines TRBV7-2 with TRBJ1-6, with D tentatively TRBD1 (5 bases). V dropped 5 bases and J dropped 5 bases, with 16 bases sitting between them. The germline gives CDR1 SGHTA, CDR2 FQGNSA. The CDR3 totals 16 residues. CDR3 in DNA: TGTGCCAGCAGCCGCAGGGTTGCGGCTAATAATTCACCCCTCCACTTT. This codes for CASSRRVAANNSPLHF.

The chain is built from TRBV19 and TRBJ2-1, with TRBD2 identical over 11 bases. Losses at the gene ends were 5 bases for V and 9 bases for J; bases not matched to a gene: 6. This CDR3 contains 14 residues. Germline V gene data show CDR1 as LNHDA and CDR2 as SQIVND (reference sequence). This CDR3 is CASSGSGGAREQFF. The CDR3 bases are TGTGCCAGTAGTGGTAGCGGGGGGGCCCGTGAGCAGTTCTTC. Combining the CDR3 with reference TRBV19 and TRBJ2-1 gives the whole variable domain DGGITQSPKYLFRKEGQNVTLSCEQNLNHDAMYWYRQDPGQGLRLIYYSQIVNDFQKGDIAEGYSVSREKKESFPLTVTSAQKNPTAFYLCASSGSGGAREQFFGPGTRLTVL.

The CDR3 here is CASSKAGLNYNEQFF. DNA of the CDR3: TGTGCCAGCAGCAAAGCGGGACTAAACTACAATGAGCAGTTCTTC. This chain connects TRBV27 to TRBJ2-1; 7 positions agree with TRBD2. The CDR3 length is 15 residues. Unmatched junction bases numbered 8, after V lost 6 bases and J lost 3 bases. Per the germline V gene, CDR1 is MNHEY and CDR2 is SMNVEV (reference sequence).

This clone was found a few times. This chain connects TRBV29-1 to TRBJ2-7, with D tentatively TRBD1 (7 bases). The CDR3 has 13 amino acids. The ends were cut back, 2 bases at V and 0 bases at J, with 8 bases in the middle. In germline, CDR1 is SQVTM, CDR2 ANQGSEA. The CDR3 DNA is TGCAGCGTTGAACAGGGGGGCTCCTACGAGCAGTACTTC. Translated: CSVEQGGSYEQYF.